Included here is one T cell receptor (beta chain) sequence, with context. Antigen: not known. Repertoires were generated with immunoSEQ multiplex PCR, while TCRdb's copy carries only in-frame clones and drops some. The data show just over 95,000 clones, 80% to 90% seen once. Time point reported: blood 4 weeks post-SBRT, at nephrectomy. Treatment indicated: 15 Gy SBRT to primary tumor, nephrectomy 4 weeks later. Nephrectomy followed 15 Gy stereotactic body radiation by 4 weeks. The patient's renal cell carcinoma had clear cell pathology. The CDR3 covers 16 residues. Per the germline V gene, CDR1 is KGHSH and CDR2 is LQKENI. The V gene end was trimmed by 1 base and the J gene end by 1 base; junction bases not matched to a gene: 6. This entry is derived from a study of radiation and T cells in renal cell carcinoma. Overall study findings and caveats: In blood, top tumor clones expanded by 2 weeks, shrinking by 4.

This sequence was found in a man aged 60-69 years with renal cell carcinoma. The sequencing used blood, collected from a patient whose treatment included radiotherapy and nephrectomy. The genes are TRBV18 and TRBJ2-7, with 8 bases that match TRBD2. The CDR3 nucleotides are TGTGCCAGCTCACCACTTGCGGGAGGATTGTCCTACGAGCAGTACTTC. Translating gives CASSPLAGGLSYEQYF. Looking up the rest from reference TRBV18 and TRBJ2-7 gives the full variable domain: NAGVMQNPRHLVRRRGQEARLRCSPMKGHSHVYWYRQLPEEGLKFMVYLQKENIIDESGMPKERFSAEFPKEGPSILRIQQVVRGDSAAYFCASSPLAGGLSYEQYFGPGTRLTVT.